The 23 T cell receptor beta chains given below trace back to one sample, sequenced in a study of beta chain features in type 1 diabetes. Study-level points and caveats: Shortening that was moderate but significant affected the TCRB CDR3s of Type 1 diabetes patients in all four CD4+ subsets.

Isolated RNA was reverse transcribed in full, so expressed TCRB transcripts were sequenced. TCRdb keeps only in-frame clones here, not all; method: immunoSEQ multiplex PCR. Of 640,000 or so clones in the sample, roughly 13% are singletons; the top ten hold approximately 0.02%. These receptors are not linked to any known antigen. The source material was naive CD4+ T cells from blood. The receptor set was obtained from a man aged 18 to 29 with type 1 diabetes.

This clone was recorded a few times. This sequence joins TRBV5-4 and TRBJ2-7; D ambiguous. This CDR3 is 14 amino acids long. From germline, CDR1 is SGHNT and CDR2 YYREEE (reference sequence). V shed 4 bases and J shed 2 bases, with 13 bases lying between them. The chain's CDR3 is CASSPEHSPYEQYF. DNA of the CDR3: TGTGCCAGCAGCCCGGAGCACTCACCCTACGAGCAGTACTTC.

The table lists this clone with a few counts. The chain joins TRBV25-1 to TRBJ1-1, with D maybe TRBD1 (6 bases). The germline gives CDR1 MGHDK, CDR2 SYGVNS. Between the trimmed V and J ends, which lost 6 bases and 7 bases, there was a span of 9 bases. The length of the CDR3 is 11 residues. The CDR3 nucleotides read TGTGCCAGCAGACAGGGAAATGAAGCTTTCTTT. This translates into CASRQGNEAFF.

This chain's CDR3 is CASSERGTSGTEGETQYF. The CDR3 DNA sequence: TGTGCCAGCAGTGAAAGAGGAACTAGCGGAACCGAGGGAGAGACCCAGTACTTC. The chain has TRBV6-1 and TRBJ2-5; 8 positions match TRBD2. CDR3 length: 18 amino acids. Losses at the gene ends were 2 bases for V and 4 bases for J; bases not matched to a gene: 15. Germline-derived CDR1 and CDR2 are MNHNS and SASEGT.

The J gene is TRBJ2-4, the V gene TRBV6-1; tentative D call: TRBD2 (6 bases). CDR1 and CDR2 (germline): MNHNS, SASEGT. Trimming left V 1 base short and J 2 bases short, with 15 bases between. This CDR3 region has 17 residues. In nucleotides, the CDR3 is TGTGCCAGCAGTGAAGTCCAGGGAGGAATCACCAAAAACATTCAGTACTTC. Amino acids: CASSEVQGGITKNIQYF.

This clone was detected a few times. The gene calls are TRBV29-1 and TRBJ1-4; 7 nucleotides match TRBD1. CDR1 and CDR2 from the germline V gene are SQVTM and ANQGSEA. The CDR3 has 14 amino acids. The V segment lost 6 bases and the J segment 7 bases; nucleotides outside the gene matches: 11. The CDR3 sequence: CSVPSQGIVEKLFF. In nucleotides, the CDR3 is TGCAGCGTCCCCTCACAGGGGATCGTTGAAAAACTGTTTTTT. Complete variable domain (other parts from reference TRBV29-1 and TRBJ1-4): SAVISQKPSRDICQRGTSLTIQCQVDSQVTMMFWYRQQPGQSLTLIATANQGSEATYESGFVIDKFPISRPNLTFSTLTVSNMSPEDSSIYLCSVPSQGIVEKLFFGSGTQLSVL.

V is TRBV7-8 and J is TRBJ1-1; no clear D gene. V lost 5 bases and J lost 4, with 8 bases in between. CDR1 and CDR2 from the germline V gene are SGHVS and FQNEAQ. The CDR3 covers 12 residues. The CDR3 here is CASSTRGTEAFF. CDR3 DNA sequence: TGTGCCAGCAGCACTCGGGGCACTGAAGCTTTCTTT.

As regards this clone: The same CDR3 arises from other DNA sequences in this sample as well. The chain recombines TRBV6-5 with TRBJ2-7, with 11 nucleotides matching TRBD1. CDR1 is MNHEY and CDR2 is SVGAGI in the germline V gene. J was trimmed by 2 bases and V by 6 bases; bases with no gene match: 3. The CDR3 spans 14 residues. The CDR3 DNA reads TGTGCCAGCAGCCCGGGACAGGGGGCCTACGAGCAGTACTTC. Its protein product is CASSPGQGAYEQYF.

This clone was observed a handful of times. The chain has TRBV12-5 and TRBJ1-5; D is undetermined. This CDR3 comprises 12 residues. In germline, CDR1 is LGHNT, CDR2 FRNRAP. Trimming stripped 3 bases from V and 5 bases from J, with 5 bases between. In DNA form, the CDR3 reads TGTGCTAGTGGTTTAGACTATCAGCCCCAGCATTTT. It codes for CASGLDYQPQHF.

The chain is built from TRBV28 and TRBJ1-2; possibly TRBD1 for D (6 bases). Germline V gene data show CDR1 as MDHEN and CDR2 as SYDVKM. With 7 bases removed from V and 5 bases from J, the gap between germline ends came to 8 bases. The CDR3 sequence is 11 residues long. CDR3 nucleotides: TGTGCCAGCACACAGGGTTATGGCTACACCTTC. Amino acids: CASTQGYGYTF.

Comment on this clone: Other nucleotide sequences in the sample specify the same CDR3. The CDR3: CASSLEGRQPQHF. In DNA, the CDR3 is TGCGCCAGCAGCTTGGAGGGGCGGCAGCCCCAGCATTTT. The chain couples TRBV5-1 to TRBJ1-5; the D gene is possibly TRBD1 (5 bases). Germline V gene data show CDR1 as SGHRS and CDR2 as YFSETQ. CDR3 size: 13 residues. Deletions cut 0 bases from V and 7 bases from J, with 8 bases between.

This chain uses TRBV29-1 with TRBJ2-3; perhaps TRBD1 as D (5 bases). This CDR3 has 13 residues. Trimming removed 6 bases from V and 1 base from J, with 11 bases in between. Germline assignment: CDR1 SQVTM and CDR2 ANQGSEA. Here the CDR3 DNA reads TGCAGCGTACCAGGGTTCGGCACAGATACGCAGTATTTT. This encodes CSVPGFGTDTQYF.

In DNA form, the CDR3 reads TGTGCCAGCCCGAAGAGGGCTGGGGTCCCCACTGAAGCTTTCTTT. This sequence encodes CASPKRAGVPTEAFF. The gene calls are TRBV28 and TRBJ1-1; D is ambiguous. The CDR3 spans 15 residues. Trimming removed 8 bases at V and 4 bases at J, with 20 bases between. Germline-derived CDR1 and CDR2 are MDHEN and SYDVKM.

The chain couples TRBV19 to TRBJ2-7, with a possible D match to TRBD1 (6 bases). Between the trimmed V and J ends, which lost 5 bases and 2 bases, there was a span of 19 bases. The CDR3 length is 16 residues. CDR1 and CDR2 (germline): LNHDA, SQIVND (reference sequence). The CDR3 DNA is TGTGCCAGTAGTCCCCGGACAGCACACATAACCTACGAGCAGTACTTC. Protein product: CASSPRTAHITYEQYF.

The rearrangement uses TRBV19 and TRBJ2-7, with TRBD2 as a possible D gene (6 bases). Germline CDR1 and CDR2: LNHDA and SQIVND (reference sequence). CDR3 size: 14 residues. V lost 5 bases to trimming and J lost 5 bases, with 16 bases between them. The CDR3 bases are TGTGCCAGTAGTCCCCGGAGGGTTAACCACGAGCAGTACTTC. It yields the protein CASSPRRVNHEQYF.

J is TRBJ1-1 and V is TRBV2; possible D gene TRBD1, 6 bases. Looked up from germline, CDR1 is SNHLY and CDR2 is FYNNEI. Trimming removed 5 bases from V and 4 bases from J, with 14 bases in between. CDR3 length equals 14 residues. DNA for the CDR3: TGTGCCAGCAGTCAACAGGGCGGAGGCACTGAAGCTTTCTTT. Translation gives CASSQQGGGTEAFF.

This clone was counted only a few times. The sample has other DNA sequences that encode this CDR3 too. The CDR3 protein is CASSLGGTGFNQPQHF. The CDR3 DNA is TGTGCCAGCAGCTTAGGAGGGACAGGATTCAATCAGCCCCAGCATTTT. The rearrangement uses TRBV7-2 and TRBJ1-5; 8 nucleotides agree with TRBD1. J was trimmed by 3 bases and V by 1 base; bases with no gene match: 5. Looked up from germline, CDR1 is SGHTA and CDR2 is FQGNSA. The CDR3 sequence is 16 residues long.

The chain joins TRBV15 to TRBJ2-7; D may correspond to TRBD1 or TRBD2 (5 bases each). Between the trimmed V and J ends, which lost 0 bases and 13 bases, there was a span of 16 bases. This CDR3 has 13 amino acids. The germline CDR1 and CDR2 sequences are LNHNV and YYDKDF (reference sequence). The CDR3 region is CATSRDLGTWAYF. Here the CDR3 DNA reads TGTGCCACCAGCAGAGATCTCGGGACCTGGGCTTACTTC.

The rearrangement uses TRBV28 and TRBJ1-1, with TRBD1 matching over 9 bases. Germline lookup yields CDR1 MDHEN and CDR2 SYDVKM. V trimming: 7 bases; J trimming: 0 bases; junction bases outside the gene matches: 9. This CDR3 contains 16 residues. This chain's CDR3 is CASTQDRGDMNTEAFF. The CDR3, as DNA: TGTGCCAGCACCCAGGACAGGGGCGACATGAACACTGAAGCTTTCTTT.

The table lists this clone with a few counts. The J gene is TRBJ2-2, the V gene TRBV25-1; 7 positions agree with TRBD1. J was trimmed by 5 bases and V by 4 bases; bases with no gene match: 1. This CDR3 has 13 residues. In germline, CDR1 is MGHDK, CDR2 SYGVNS. CDR3 loop: CASSVQGTGELFF. CDR3 in DNA: TGTGCCAGCAGTGTACAGGGGACCGGGGAGCTGTTTTTT. The full variable domain, with the rest looked up from reference TRBV25-1 and TRBJ2-2, is EADIYQTPRYLVIGTGKKITLECSQTMGHDKMYWYQQDPGMELHLIHYSYGVNSTEKGDLSSESTVSRIRTEHFPLTLESARPSHTSQYLCASSVQGTGELFFGEGSRLTVL.

The rearrangement links TRBV30 to TRBJ1-1, with 8 bases lining up with TRBD1. Germline CDR1 is GTSNPN and CDR2 is SVGIG (reference sequence). The CDR3 loop spans 13 amino acids. Trimming at V came to 1 base and at J to 9 bases, leaving 7 bases not matched to a gene. This CDR3 reads CAWSGNRGSKAFF. In DNA, the CDR3 is TGTGCCTGGAGTGGGAACAGGGGGAGTAAAGCTTTCTTT.

The chain links TRBV5-6 to TRBJ1-1, with 10 bases fitting TRBD1. This CDR3 spans 15 amino acids. Germline trimming cut 4 bases from V and 4 bases from J; bases unmatched to any gene: 7. CDR1 and CDR2 (germline): SGHDT, YYEEEE. CDR3 sequence: CASSAMDRGGTEAFF. The CDR3, as DNA: TGTGCCAGCAGCGCCATGGACAGGGGGGGCACTGAAGCTTTCTTT.

The sample holds a few counts of this clone. The chain recombines TRBV28 with TRBJ2-7; 11 bases are shared with TRBD1. This CDR3 is built from 14 residues. Trimming removed 3 bases from V and 11 bases from J; junction bases left unmatched: 9. Germline V gene lookup returns CDR1 MDHEN and CDR2 SYDVKM. In nucleotides, the CDR3 is TGTGCCAGCAGTTTGGGGACAGGGGGAGTGAACGAGTACTTC. Translated: CASSLGTGGVNEYF.

A few counts support this clone. The V call is TRBV9, the J call TRBJ1-3, with 7 bases matching TRBD1. There are 18 residues in the CDR3. The germline gives CDR1 SGDLS, CDR2 YYNGEE. The V segment lost 3 bases and the J segment 2 bases; nucleotides outside the gene matches: 14. The CDR3, as DNA: TGTGCCAGCAGCGCCCAGACGGACAGGATCCACGCTGGAAACACCATATATTTT. It translates to CASSAQTDRIHAGNTIYF.